One sample yielded the 25 T cell receptor beta chains listed below, sequenced in a study of T cells in Graves' hyperthyroidism and ophthalmopathy. There were TCR beta CDR3 regions amplified from RNA transcripts. In the first-round RT-PCR of the TCR CDR3, the HTBI primer set was used. TCRdb recomputed calls from the multiplex PCR reads with MiXCR, one row per CDR3 protein. The table records around 430,000 distinct CDR3 sequences, about 15% of them present only once. The sample was blood. These receptor sequences come from a woman aged 25-40 years with Graves' hyperthyroidism.

This clonotype was detected many times. The chain combines TRBV10-1 with TRBJ2-1; TRBD2 matches at 9 bases. This CDR3 region has 17 residues. V lost 4 bases to trimming and J lost 0 bases; unmatched junction nucleotides: 7. Germline V lookup: CDR1 WNHNN, CDR2 SYGVQD (reference sequence). Here the CDR3 reads CASSALASGNSYNEQFF. The CDR3 nucleotides are TGCGCCAGCAGTGCCCTGGCTAGCGGGAACTCCTACAATGAGCAGTTCTTC.

This clonotype was found many times. The J gene is TRBJ1-3, the V gene TRBV5-4; TRBD1 matches 7 bases. Germline lookup yields CDR1 SGHNT and CDR2 YYREEE (reference sequence). The trim removed 4 bases at V and 4 bases at J, leaving 5 bases unmatched. This CDR3 region has 14 residues. This chain's CDR3 is CASSGGQSGNTIYF. CDR3 DNA: TGTGCCAGCAGCGGGGGACAGTCAGGAAACACCATATATTTT. Complete variable domain (other parts from reference TRBV5-4 and TRBJ1-3): ETGVTQSPTHLIKTRGQQVTLRCSSQSGHNTVSWYQQALGQGPQFIFQYYREEENGRGNFPPRFSGLQFPNYSSELNVNALELDDSALYLCASSGGQSGNTIYFGEGSWLTVV.

The chain links TRBV5-1 to TRBJ2-3; weak D call: TRBD2 (6 bases). The germline gives CDR1 SGHRS, CDR2 YFSETQ. The CDR3 covers 15 residues. V lost 2 bases and J lost 2, with 12 bases in between. CDR3 loop: CASSLRDFYTDTQYF. The DNA for the CDR3 is TGCGCCAGCAGCTTAAGGGACTTCTACACAGATACGCAGTATTTT.

Ten or more counts support this clonotype. The V and J genes are TRBV18 and TRBJ1-2; D not resolved. V dropped 3 bases and J dropped 3 bases, with 11 bases sitting between them. The CDR3 length is 14 residues. CDR1 KGHSH and CDR2 LQKENI come from the germline V gene. CDR3: CASSPGRVDYGYTF. DNA for the CDR3: TGTGCCAGCTCACCGGGTAGGGTGGACTATGGCTACACCTTC.

This clonotype was seen at least ten times. CDR3 coding DNA: TGTGCCACCGCCGATCGAATGGGAGAAGAGACCCAGTACTTC. Residues: CATADRMGEETQYF. The chain carries TRBV10-3 and TRBJ2-5, with a tentative D call TRBD2 (5 bases). The CDR3 length is 14 residues. Germline loops: CDR1 ENHRY, CDR2 SYGVKD. Trimming took 10 bases from V and 3 from J, leaving 18 bases between them.

This clonotype was recorded at least ten times. The V gene is TRBV12-3 or TRBV12-4, the J gene TRBJ2-5, with D possibly matching TRBD2 (6 bases). The ends were cut back, 5 bases at V and 5 bases at J, with 9 bases in the middle. The CDR3 consists of 12 residues. The CDR3 spells CASSTSRETQYF. CDR3 bases: TGTGCCAGCAGTACTAGCAGGGAGACCCAGTACTTC.

This clonotype was recorded at least ten times. The chain recombines TRBV2 with TRBJ2-3; D is possibly TRBD1 (6 bases). Trimming shortened V by 7 bases and J by 2 bases, and 19 bases separated the two germline ends. Germline loops: CDR1 SNHLY, CDR2 FYNNEI. This CDR3 contains 16 residues. CDR3 residues: CASIPGTNSFTDTQYF. CDR3 coding DNA: TGTGCCAGCATTCCCGGGACAAATTCCTTCACAGATACGCAGTATTTT.

The J gene is TRBJ2-5, the V gene TRBV6-1; 10 bases line up with TRBD2. The CDR3 is 16 residues long. The J segment lost 5 bases and the V segment lost 5 bases, leaving 11 bases of the junction unmatched. Germline lookup yields CDR1 MNHNS and CDR2 SASEGT. CDR3 residues: CASSYEFQRGGETQYF. CDR3 in DNA: TGTGCCAGCAGTTATGAGTTCCAGCGGGGGGGTGAGACCCAGTACTTC.

This clonotype was detected many times. This chain links TRBV11-2 with TRBJ1-4; D possibly corresponds to TRBD1 (6 bases). Per germline, CDR1 SGHAT and CDR2 FQNNGV. The CDR3 contains 13 residues. V was trimmed by 5 bases and J by 5 bases, leaving 9 bases between them. In DNA form, the CDR3 reads TGTGCCAGCAGCGCCACAGGGAATGAAAAACTGTTTTTT. Protein product: CASSATGNEKLFF.

The chain employs TRBV9 and TRBJ2-7; no firm D call. CDR3 size: 15 residues. V lost 2 bases, J lost 4 bases, and 16 bases lay in between. The germline V gene has CDR1 SGDLS and CDR2 YYNGEE. The CDR3 reads CASSVGLSGNYEQYF. The CDR3 bases are TGTGCCAGCAGCGTCGGGTTATCCGGAAATTACGAGCAGTACTTC.

This chain joins TRBV20-1 and TRBJ2-7, with D possibly matching TRBD2 (6 bases). The CDR3 loop spans 19 amino acids. Germline lookup yields CDR1 DFQATT and CDR2 SNEGSKA (reference sequence). V was cut by 1 base and J by 0 bases, with 25 bases left in between. The CDR3: CSARVMSWVNGRTSYEQYF. CDR3 nucleotide sequence: TGCAGTGCTAGAGTCATGTCCTGGGTAAACGGGAGAACCTCCTACGAGCAGTACTTC.

This clonotype was seen a few times. The chain combines TRBV4-2 with TRBJ2-7; 7 nucleotides align to TRBD1. The V and J ends lost 0 bases and 0 bases, in that order; junction bases with no gene match: 2. The V gene's germline CDR1 is LGHNA and CDR2 YNFKEQ. The CDR3 covers 15 residues. The CDR3 here is CASSQDPGGSYEQYF. As DNA, the CDR3 is TGTGCCAGCAGCCAAGATCCAGGGGGCTCCTACGAGCAGTACTTC.

This clonotype was seen ten or more times. The CDR3 DNA is TGCGCCAGCAGCCAAGACGGCTCCGTTGATGAGCAGTTCTTC. Translation gives CASSQDGSVDEQFF. This chain joins TRBV4-1 and TRBJ2-1, with D hard to call. Germline V CDR1 and CDR2: MGHRA, YSYEKL. The CDR3 covers 14 residues. V lost 0 bases to trimming and J lost 8 bases, with 11 bases between them.

A remark on this clonotype: A much larger clonotype is one base distant, so this may be a read error. The gene calls are TRBV20-1 and TRBJ2-1; the D gene is possibly TRBD2 (5 bases). V was cut by 3 bases and J by 10 bases, with 16 bases left in between. Germline assignment: CDR1 DFQATT and CDR2 SNEGSKA (reference sequence). The CDR3 consists of 13 residues. This CDR3 is CSARSGIVYEQFF. CDR3 DNA: TGCAGTGCTAGGTCCGGGATAGTGTACGAGCAGTTCTTC.

This clonotype occurred many times. This chain connects TRBV30 to TRBJ2-1, with a weak D call TRBD1 (5 bases). The CDR3 contains 11 residues. The germline V gene has CDR1 GTSNPN and CDR2 SVGIG (reference sequence). Trimming removed 2 bases from V and 9 bases from J, with 8 bases in between. The CDR3: CAWSWGGEQFF. The CDR3 DNA follows: TGTGCCTGGAGTTGGGGCGGTGAGCAGTTCTTC.

A few counts support this clonotype. V is TRBV29-1 and J is TRBJ2-1, with a weak D call TRBD2 (6 bases). The length of the CDR3 is 16 residues. The V end was cut by 5 bases, the J end by 0 bases, with 17 bases between. CDR1 is SQVTM, CDR2 ANQGSEA, per germline. CDR3 protein: CSVNLLDGSSYNEQFF. The CDR3 region has the DNA TGCAGCGTTAATCTTCTGGACGGGAGCTCCTACAATGAGCAGTTCTTC.

The V call is TRBV6-1, the J call TRBJ2-1, with 16 bases aligning to TRBD2. The junction had 6 bases not matched to a gene; V was cut back by 5 bases and J by 2 bases. The germline CDR1 and CDR2 sequences are MNHNS and SASEGT. This CDR3 is 18 amino acids long. CDR3: CASSTGLAGGLAYNEQFF. In DNA form, the CDR3 reads TGTGCCAGCAGTACGGGACTAGCGGGAGGGCTAGCCTACAATGAGCAGTTCTTC.

This chain links TRBV7-9 with TRBJ1-5, with 7 bases lining up with TRBD1. The CDR3 loop spans 15 amino acids. CDR1 and CDR2 (germline): SEHNR, FQNEAQ (reference sequence). Germline trimming cut 6 bases from V and 7 bases from J; bases unmatched to any gene: 12. This CDR3 reads CASSSTRGERQPQHF. DNA of the CDR3: TGTGCCAGCAGTTCAACCAGGGGGGAGAGGCAGCCCCAGCATTTT.

The CDR3 loop reads CSARAGNTIYF. The CDR3 nucleotides are TGCAGTGCTAGAGCCGGAAACACCATATATTTT. The rearrangement joins TRBV20-1 to TRBJ1-3; D ambiguous. The CDR3 extends over 11 amino acids. Deletions cut 1 base from V and 4 bases from J, with 2 bases between. Germline assignment: CDR1 DFQATT and CDR2 SNEGSKA (reference sequence).

In its sample, this clonotype was seen many times. The chain has TRBV28 and TRBJ2-5; the match to TRBD1 covers 8 bases. Germline V gives CDR1 MDHEN, CDR2 SYDVKM. The junction had 6 bases not matched to a gene; V was cut back by 5 bases and J by 4 bases. The CDR3 length is 14 residues. CDR3 protein: CASSPQGVGETQYF. The CDR3 DNA reads as TGTGCCAGCAGTCCACAGGGGGTGGGAGAGACCCAGTACTTC.

In this sample, this clonotype turned up once. The chain employs TRBV5-1 and TRBJ2-7; 9 bases fit TRBD1. The CDR3 extends over 15 amino acids. The trim removed 4 bases at V and 0 bases at J, leaving 5 bases unmatched. CDR1 is SGHRS and CDR2 is YFSETQ in the germline V gene. The CDR3 DNA follows: TGCGCCAGCAGCCCAGGACAGGGGCCCTCCTACGAGCAGTACTTC. Its translation is CASSPGQGPSYEQYF.

At least ten counts were recorded for this clonotype. J is TRBJ2-3 and V is TRBV3-1, with a weak D call TRBD2 (6 bases). Germline V gene sequence: CDR1 LGHDT, CDR2 YNNKEL (reference sequence). The ends were cut back, 1 base at V and 12 bases at J, with 17 bases in the middle. The CDR3 consists of 14 residues. In DNA form, the CDR3 reads TGTGCCAGCAGCCAAGTGCGGGGACTCGTCACACAGTATTTT. This gives the protein CASSQVRGLVTQYF.

In this sample, this clonotype turned up many times. Here the CDR3 reads CASSLRTATSDEQYF. The CDR3, as DNA: TGTGCCAGCAGTCTCCGGACAGCAACCAGCGACGAGCAGTACTTC. The genes are TRBV28 and TRBJ2-7, with a possible D match to TRBD1 (6 bases). The CDR3 spans 15 residues. V lost 5 bases and J lost 5, with 19 bases in between. CDR1 is MDHEN and CDR2 is SYDVKM in the germline V gene.

As to this clonotype: A much bigger clone sits one base away, suggesting this may be a read error. The chain is built from TRBV11-2 and TRBJ2-1, with D unclear. CDR3 size: 11 residues. CDR1 and CDR2 (germline): SGHAT, FQNNGV. The CDR3 is CANSLGSVQFF. CDR3 sequence (DNA): TGTGCCAACAGCTTAGGAAGCGTCCAGTTCTTC.

This clonotype appeared many times. J is TRBJ2-7 and V is TRBV20-1; TRBD2 matches 7 bases. This CDR3 contains 14 residues. Germline V gives CDR1 DFQATT, CDR2 SNEGSKA (reference sequence). The CDR3 is CSLPPTSAVYEQYF. CDR3 DNA sequence: TGCAGCCTGCCCCCTACTAGCGCAGTCTACGAGCAGTACTTC.